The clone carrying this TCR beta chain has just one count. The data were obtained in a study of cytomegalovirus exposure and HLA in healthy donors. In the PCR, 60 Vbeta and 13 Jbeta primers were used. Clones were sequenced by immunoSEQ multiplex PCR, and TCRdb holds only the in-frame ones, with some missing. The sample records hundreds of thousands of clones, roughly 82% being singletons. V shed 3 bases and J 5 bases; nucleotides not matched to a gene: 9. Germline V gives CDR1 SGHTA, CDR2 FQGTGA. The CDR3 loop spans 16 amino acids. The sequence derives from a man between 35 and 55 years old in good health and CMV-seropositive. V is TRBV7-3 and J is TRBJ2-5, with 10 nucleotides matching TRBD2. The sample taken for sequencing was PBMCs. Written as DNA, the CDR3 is TGTGCCAGCAGCTTGGGGACTAGCGTGGGGGGGGAGACCCAGTACTTC. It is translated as CASSLGTSVGGETQYF. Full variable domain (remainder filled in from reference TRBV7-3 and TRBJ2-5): GAGVSQTPSNKVTEKGKYVELRCDPISGHTALYWYRQSLGQGPEFLIYFQGTGAADDSGLPNDRFFAVRPEGSVSTLKIQRTERGDSAVYLCASSLGTSVGGETQYFGPGTRLLVL.